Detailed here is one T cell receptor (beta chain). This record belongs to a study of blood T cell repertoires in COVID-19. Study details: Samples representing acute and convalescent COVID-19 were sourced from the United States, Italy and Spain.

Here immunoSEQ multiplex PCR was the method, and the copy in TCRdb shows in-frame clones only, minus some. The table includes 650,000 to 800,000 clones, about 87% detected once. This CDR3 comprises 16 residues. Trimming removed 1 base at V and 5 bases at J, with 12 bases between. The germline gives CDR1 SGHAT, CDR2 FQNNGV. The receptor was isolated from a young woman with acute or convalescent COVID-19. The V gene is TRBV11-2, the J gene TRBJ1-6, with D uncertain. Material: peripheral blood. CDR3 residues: CASSLVGLVDNSPLHF. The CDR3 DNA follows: TGTGCCAGCAGCTTAGTGGGCCTGGTCGATAATTCACCCCTCCACTTT.